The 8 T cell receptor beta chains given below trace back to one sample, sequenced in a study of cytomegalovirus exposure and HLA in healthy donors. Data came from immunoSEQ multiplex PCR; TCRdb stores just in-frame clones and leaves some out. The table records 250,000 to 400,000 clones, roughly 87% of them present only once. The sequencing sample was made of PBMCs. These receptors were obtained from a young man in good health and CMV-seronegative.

Here the CDR3 reads CASSSSQDRNVPYGYTF. The CDR3 bases are TGTGCCAGCAGCTCCTCCCAGGACAGGAACGTCCCCTATGGCTACACCTTC. The chain links TRBV7-2 to TRBJ1-2, with TRBD1 identical over 7 bases. The CDR3 sequence is 17 residues long. The J segment lost 4 bases and the V segment lost 4 bases, leaving 15 bases of the junction unmatched. Germline lookup yields CDR1 SGHTA and CDR2 FQGNSA.

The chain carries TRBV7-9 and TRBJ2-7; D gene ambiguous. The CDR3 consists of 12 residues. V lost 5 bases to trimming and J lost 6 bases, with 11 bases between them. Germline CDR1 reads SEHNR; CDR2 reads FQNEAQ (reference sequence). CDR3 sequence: CASSITGGEQYF. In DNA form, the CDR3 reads TGTGCCAGCAGCATCACGGGTGGCGAGCAGTACTTC.

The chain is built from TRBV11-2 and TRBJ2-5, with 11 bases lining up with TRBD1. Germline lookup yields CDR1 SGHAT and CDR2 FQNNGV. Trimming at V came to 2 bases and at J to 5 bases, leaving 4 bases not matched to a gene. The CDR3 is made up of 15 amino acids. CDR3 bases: TGTGCCAGCAGCTTATGGACAGGGGGCCTGGAGACCCAGTACTTC. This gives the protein CASSLWTGGLETQYF.

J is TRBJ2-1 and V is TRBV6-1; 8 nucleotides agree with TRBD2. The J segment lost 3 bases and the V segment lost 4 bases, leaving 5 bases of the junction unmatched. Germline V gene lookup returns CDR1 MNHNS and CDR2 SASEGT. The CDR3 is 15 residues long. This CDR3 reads CASSGAGGFYNEQFF. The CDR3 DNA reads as TGTGCCAGCAGTGGGGCGGGGGGCTTCTACAATGAGCAGTTCTTC.

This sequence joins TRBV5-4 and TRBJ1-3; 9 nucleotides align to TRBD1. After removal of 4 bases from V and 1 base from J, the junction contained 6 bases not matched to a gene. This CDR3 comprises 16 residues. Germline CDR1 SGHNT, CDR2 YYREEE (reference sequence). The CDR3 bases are TGTGCCAGCAGCCCGCGGACAGGGGTTTCTGGAAACACCATATATTTT. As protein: CASSPRTGVSGNTIYF. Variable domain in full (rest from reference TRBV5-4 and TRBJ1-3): ETGVTQSPTHLIKTRGQQVTLRCSSQSGHNTVSWYQQALGQGPQFIFQYYREEENGRGNFPPRFSGLQFPNYSSELNVNALELDDSALYLCASSPRTGVSGNTIYFGEGSWLTVV.

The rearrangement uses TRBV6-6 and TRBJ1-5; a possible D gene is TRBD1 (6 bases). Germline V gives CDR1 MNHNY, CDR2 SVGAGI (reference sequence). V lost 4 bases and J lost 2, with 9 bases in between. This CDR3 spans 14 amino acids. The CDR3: CASSSTGRNQPQHF. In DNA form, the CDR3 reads TGTGCCAGCAGTTCAACAGGGCGCAATCAGCCCCAGCATTTT.

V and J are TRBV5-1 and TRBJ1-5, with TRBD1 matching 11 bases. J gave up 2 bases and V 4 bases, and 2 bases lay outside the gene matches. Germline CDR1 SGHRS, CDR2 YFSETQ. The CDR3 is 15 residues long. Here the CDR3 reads CASSPGQGGNQPQHF. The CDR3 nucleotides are TGCGCCAGCAGCCCGGGACAGGGGGGCAATCAGCCCCAGCATTTT.

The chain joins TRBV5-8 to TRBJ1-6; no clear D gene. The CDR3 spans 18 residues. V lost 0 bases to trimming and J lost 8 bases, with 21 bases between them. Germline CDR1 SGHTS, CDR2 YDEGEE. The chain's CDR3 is CASSLDPEGQIEHSPLHF. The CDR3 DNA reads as TGTGCCAGCAGCTTGGACCCTGAGGGTCAGATCGAACATTCACCCCTCCACTTT.